This T cell receptor (beta chain) emerged from a study of T cells after yellow fever vaccination. Whole-study context: Those fractions that held only low numbers of cells were prepared using the SMART-Seq v4 Ultra Low Input RNA kit.

TCRdb used MiXCR to reprocess the 5' RACE reads, holding one entry per CDR3 protein. The profile shows 200,000 or so distinct CDR3 sequences, approximately 6.8% of them singletons. CDR3 length equals 14 residues. CDR1 and CDR2 from the germline V gene are DFQATT and SNEGSKA (reference sequence). The germline V and J ends were trimmed by 6 bases and 6 bases, with 21 bases remaining between them. Study findings and constraints: Overlap between CD4 and CD8 compartments was detected for a small share of clonotypes. Abundant contaminating clonotypes from the bulk population could appear in FACS-sorted repertoires. Reappearance after the booster was observed for most primary-vaccination clones (roughly 97% CD4, less than 90% CD8).

About this clonotype: Its antigen is undetermined.

This sequence originates from a man under 40 who received the YFV17D yellow fever vaccine. This chain uses TRBV20-1 with TRBJ2-7; D is undetermined. The source was CD4+ T cells sorted from PBMCs, collected on the day of the yellow fever booster vaccination. In DNA, the CDR3 is TGCAGTGCCCCGTTCGGAGTGAGCCTTGGCGAGCAGTACTTC. It is translated as CSAPFGVSLGEQYF.